These 25 T cell receptor beta chains came from one sample sequenced in a study of cytomegalovirus exposure and HLA in healthy donors. This PCR relied on a set of 60 Vbeta primers and 13 Jbeta primers. Data came from immunoSEQ multiplex PCR; TCRdb stores just in-frame clones and leaves some out. The sample holds roughly 160,000 clones, roughly 80% seen once. Sample: PBMCs. The receptor set was obtained from a man aged 30-40 years in good health and CMV-seronegative.

In this sample, this clone turned up a few times. V gene TRBV4-3 combines with J gene TRBJ2-6, with a weak D call TRBD1 (6 bases). Germline CDR1 and CDR2: LGHNA and YSLEER. CDR3 length equals 15 residues. Trimming removed 4 bases at V and 3 bases at J, with 10 bases between. CDR3 region: CASSPGVLGANVLTF. CDR3 DNA: TGCGCCAGCAGCCCAGGGGTCCTTGGGGCCAACGTCCTGACTTTC.

The chain joins TRBV4-1 to TRBJ2-1; tentatively, D is TRBD2 (6 bases). Between the trimmed V and J ends, which lost 4 bases and 4 bases, there was a span of 17 bases. CDR1 and CDR2 (germline): MGHRA, YSYEKL. This CDR3 region has 16 residues. In nucleotides, the CDR3 is TGCGCCAGCAGCCCCCCGGGAGATCCGGGGTACAATGAGCAGTTCTTC. It codes for CASSPPGDPGYNEQFF.

The chain employs TRBV5-6 and TRBJ1-2; D might be TRBD1 (5 bases). The CDR3 extends over 16 amino acids. V was cut by 4 bases and J by 6 bases, with 22 bases left in between. CDR1 and CDR2 from the germline V gene are SGHDT and YYEEEE. CDR3 nucleotide sequence: TGTGCCAGCAGCCCCTCTGGGGGGTTCGGCGCGGATGGCTACACCTTC. Its protein is CASSPSGGFGADGYTF. Filled out from reference TRBV5-6 and TRBJ1-2, the complete variable domain reads DAGVTQSPTHLIKTRGQQVTLRCSPKSGHDTVSWYQQALGQGPQFIFQYYEEEERQRGNFPDRFSGHQFPNYSSELNVNALLLGDSALYLCASSPSGGFGADGYTFGSGTRLTVV.

About this clone itself: Other DNA variants within this sample encode the same CDR3. The rearrangement links TRBV5-1 to TRBJ2-1, with D possibly matching TRBD2 (6 bases). Trimming took off 5 bases at V and 7 bases at J, with 10 bases between the two ends. CDR3 size: 12 residues. Per the germline V gene, CDR1 is SGHRS and CDR2 is YFSETQ. The CDR3 DNA reads as TGCGCCAGCAGACTTGGAGGGAATGAGCAGTTCTTC. Translating it yields CASRLGGNEQFF.

The CDR3 loop reads CSVVQGYGYEQYF. CDR3 in DNA: TGCAGCGTTGTACAGGGGTACGGCTACGAGCAGTACTTC. The V gene is TRBV29-1, the J gene TRBJ2-7; TRBD1 aligns across 7 bases. In germline, CDR1 is SQVTM, CDR2 ANQGSEA. This CDR3 comprises 13 residues. V trimming: 4 bases; J trimming: 3 bases; junction bases outside the gene matches: 6.

DNA for the CDR3: TGCGCCAGCAGCGGATCAACAGGGGTGGAAGGCTACACCTTC. Translated: CASSGSTGVEGYTF. The chain joins TRBV5-1 to TRBJ1-2, with 7 positions matching TRBD1. The CDR3 length is 14 residues. The J segment lost 8 bases and the V segment lost 4 bases, leaving 11 bases of the junction unmatched. Germline CDR1 is SGHRS and CDR2 is YFSETQ.

The chain couples TRBV28 to TRBJ2-7, with 9 bases fitting TRBD2. The germline V gene encodes CDR1 MDHEN and CDR2 SYDVKM. V lost 5 bases to trimming and J lost 0 bases; unmatched junction nucleotides: 5. The CDR3 has 15 residues. CDR3 protein: CASSRREGFSYEQYF. The CDR3 region has the DNA TGTGCCAGCAGTAGGCGGGAGGGATTCTCCTACGAGCAGTACTTC. Based on the CDR3 plus reference TRBV28 and TRBJ2-7, the full variable domain is DVKVTQSSRYLVKRTGEKVFLECVQDMDHENMFWYRQDPGLGLRLIYFSYDVKMKEKGDIPEGYSVSREKKERFSLILESASTNQTSMYLCASSRREGFSYEQYFGPGTRLTVT.

The chain joins TRBV5-1 to TRBJ1-4, with TRBD1 as a possible D gene (5 bases). Germline values: CDR1 SGHRS, CDR2 YFSETQ. This CDR3 has 15 residues. V lost 7 bases and J lost 0, with 13 bases in between. The CDR3 here is CASQDRGATNEKLFF. The CDR3 bases are TGCGCCAGCCAGGATCGGGGGGCAACTAATGAAAAACTGTTTTTT.

The chain combines TRBV19 with TRBJ2-5; 7 bases match TRBD2. The junction had 15 bases not matched to a gene; V was cut back by 5 bases and J by 6 bases. This CDR3 region has 16 residues. Germline values: CDR1 LNHDA, CDR2 SQIVND (reference sequence). The CDR3 loop is CASSAQGGPGGKTQYF. The CDR3 DNA reads as TGTGCCAGTAGTGCCCAGGGCGGTCCCGGGGGGAAGACCCAGTACTTC.

The chain is built from TRBV6-5 and TRBJ2-5; a possible D gene is TRBD2 (6 bases). The CDR3 sequence is 14 residues long. Germline loops: CDR1 MNHEY, CDR2 SVGAGI. Trimming cost V 0 bases and J 4 bases, with 9 bases left between them. In DNA, the CDR3 is TGTGCCAGCAGTTACTCGGGAGGCCCAGAGACCCAGTACTTC. This encodes CASSYSGGPETQYF.

The chain has TRBV5-1 and TRBJ1-1; D perhaps matches TRBD1 (5 bases). The CDR3 is made up of 13 amino acids. V gave up 0 bases and J gave up 5 bases, with 8 bases separating them. Germline CDR1 reads SGHRS; CDR2 reads YFSETQ. The DNA for the CDR3 is TGCGCCAGCAGCTTGGTACGGGGGACTGAAGCTTTCTTT. Translation gives CASSLVRGTEAFF.

The V and J genes are TRBV7-6 and TRBJ1-2; D possibly corresponds to TRBD1 (6 bases). This CDR3 comprises 14 residues. Trimming left V 11 bases short and J 7 bases short, with 23 bases between. CDR1 and CDR2 (germline): SGHVS, FNYEAQ. The CDR3 DNA reads TGTGCCGTCGATACAGGGAGTGCCCAAGGTGGCTACACCTTC. Translating gives CAVDTGSAQGGYTF. Based on the CDR3 plus reference TRBV7-6 and TRBJ1-2, the full variable domain is GAGVSQSPRYKVTKRGQDVALRCDPISGHVSLYWYRQALGQGPEFLTYFNYEAQQDKSGLPNDRFSAERPEGSISTLTIQRTEQRDSAMYRCAVDTGSAQGGYTFGSGTRLTVV.

Regarding this clone: This sample also contains other DNA sequences that code for the same CDR3. V gene TRBV5-4 combines with J gene TRBJ2-7; 8 nucleotides agree with TRBD1. Trimming removed 9 bases from V and 4 bases from J; junction bases left unmatched: 15. This CDR3 has 15 residues. In germline, CDR1 is SGHNT, CDR2 YYREEE (reference sequence). This CDR3 is CAITRRQGLWYEQYF. The CDR3 region has the DNA TGTGCCATCACCCGCAGACAGGGGCTTTGGTACGAGCAGTACTTC.

The chain couples TRBV6-6 to TRBJ1-1, with 9 bases that match TRBD1. The V gene's germline CDR1 is MNHNY and CDR2 SVGAGI (reference sequence). This CDR3 region has 14 residues. After removal of 6 bases from V and 3 bases from J, the junction contained 5 bases not matched to a gene. The CDR3 sequence is CASRFGDRDTEAFF. CDR3 coding DNA: TGTGCCAGCAGATTTGGGGACAGGGACACTGAAGCTTTCTTT.

The chain recombines TRBV7-9 with TRBJ1-2; 8 nucleotides agree with TRBD1. This CDR3 is 13 amino acids long. V shed 3 bases, J shed 10 bases, and the junction held 7 bases outside the gene matches. The V gene's germline CDR1 is SEHNR and CDR2 FQNEAQ (reference sequence). The CDR3 protein is CASSLPQGGDYTF. In DNA form, the CDR3 reads TGTGCCAGCAGCTTGCCACAGGGGGGGGACTACACCTTC.

The chain couples TRBV2 to TRBJ2-2; perhaps TRBD1 as D (5 bases). The CDR3 spans 15 residues. V gave up 2 bases and J gave up 3 bases, with 10 bases separating them. Germline CDR1 is SNHLY and CDR2 is FYNNEI. The CDR3 region is CASSEPKGHTGELFF. The CDR3 DNA follows: TGTGCCAGCAGTGAACCAAAGGGGCACACCGGGGAGCTGTTTTTT.

The chain couples TRBV9 to TRBJ2-7; 7 nucleotides align to TRBD2. This CDR3 spans 14 amino acids. CDR1 and CDR2 (germline): SGDLS, YYNGEE. V lost 0 bases, J lost 2 bases, and 2 bases stayed unmatched. The CDR3 DNA reads TGTGCCAGCAGCGTAGGAGCGGGGCCCTACGAGCAGTACTTC. Its protein is CASSVGAGPYEQYF.

This clone was counted once. The chain carries TRBV19 and TRBJ2-2; 7 positions match TRBD2. Per the germline V gene, CDR1 is LNHDA and CDR2 is SQIVND (reference sequence). The CDR3 totals 16 residues. Trimming at V came to 1 base and at J to 1 base, leaving 3 bases not matched to a gene. CDR3 residues: CASSIVVAGNTGELFF. For the CDR3, the DNA is TGTGCCAGTAGTATAGTGGTAGCGGGGAACACCGGGGAGCTGTTTTTT.

The chain is built from TRBV11-1 and TRBJ1-1; 8 bases line up with TRBD1. V lost 5 bases to trimming and J lost 1 base; unmatched junction nucleotides: 9. The CDR3 consists of 16 residues. In germline, CDR1 is SGHAT, CDR2 FQDESV (reference sequence). The DNA of the CDR3 is TGTGCCAGCAGCCCGGACAGGGAAGGGGGGAACACTGAAGCTTTCTTT. Its protein product is CASSPDREGGNTEAFF.

V gene TRBV7-9 combines with J gene TRBJ2-3; D unclear. The ends were cut back, 2 bases at V and 0 bases at J, with 15 bases in the middle. Looked up from germline, CDR1 is SEHNR and CDR2 is FQNEAQ (reference sequence). The CDR3 has 17 residues. The CDR3 DNA reads as TGTGCCAGCAGCTTATCCACCCTAGGTTCTAGCACAGATACGCAGTATTTT. Translating it yields CASSLSTLGSSTDTQYF. Combining the CDR3 with reference TRBV7-9 and TRBJ2-3 gives the whole variable domain DTGVSQNPRHKITKRGQNVTFRCDPISEHNRLYWYRQTLGQGPEFLTYFQNEAQLEKSRLLSDRFSAERPKGSFSTLEIQRTEQGDSAMYLCASSLSTLGSSTDTQYFGPGTRLTVL.

The J gene is TRBJ1-3, the V gene TRBV5-8, with D possibly TRBD1 on 5 matching bases. CDR1 and CDR2 (germline): SGHTS, YDEGEE. V was pared by 4 bases and J by 0 bases, with 11 bases between. The CDR3 spans 15 residues. Here the CDR3 DNA reads TGTGCCAGCAGCCTCGACGGACACTCTGGAAACACCATATATTTT. Its protein product is CASSLDGHSGNTIYF.

This chain uses TRBV19 with TRBJ1-2, with a tentative D call TRBD1 (5 bases). This CDR3 is 15 amino acids long. Germline values: CDR1 LNHDA, CDR2 SQIVND (reference sequence). Trimming took 3 bases from V and 2 from J, leaving 13 bases between them. CDR3 DNA sequence: TGTGCCAGTAGTATTCAGGGACTTGGGAACTATGGCTACACCTTC. It yields the protein CASSIQGLGNYGYTF.

As DNA, the CDR3 is TGTGCCAGCAGCTTGTCGTGGACACCCGGAAACACCATATATTTT. It specifies CASSLSWTPGNTIYF. This chain uses TRBV5-5 with TRBJ1-3; TRBD1 might be the D (5 bases). The V gene's germline CDR1 is SGHKS and CDR2 YYEKEE (reference sequence). V lost 1 base and J 4 bases, leaving 12 bases between the germline ends. The CDR3 runs to 15 residues.

This chain links TRBV19 with TRBJ2-3; 8 bases align to TRBD2. CDR1 and CDR2 (germline): LNHDA, SQIVND (reference sequence). Losses at the gene ends were 3 bases for V and 0 bases for J; bases not matched to a gene: 8. The CDR3 is 17 residues long. The CDR3 loop reads CASSMVLAETSTDTQYF. The CDR3 DNA sequence: TGTGCCAGTAGTATGGTACTAGCGGAGACTAGCACAGATACGCAGTATTTT.

On this clone: Other DNA sequences of this sample code for an identical CDR3. V usage is TRBV30 and J usage is TRBJ1-6; D remains unclear. Germline CDR1 reads GTSNPN; CDR2 reads SVGIG (reference sequence). The CDR3 sequence is 15 residues long. V was cut by 7 bases and J by 0 bases, with 13 bases left in between. The CDR3 bases are TGTGCCTACTCAATCGGGATCTCCTATAATTCACCCCTCCACTTT. This gives the protein CAYSIGISYNSPLHF. Full variable domain (outside the CDR3, taken from reference TRBV30 and TRBJ1-6): SQTIHQWPATLVQPVGSPLSLECTVEGTSNPNLYWYRQAAGRGLQLLFYSVGIGQISSEVPQNLSASRPQDRQFILSSKKLLLSDSGFYLCAYSIGISYNSPLHFGNGTRLTVT.